This TCR beta chain was retrieved from a study of technical replicates of blood from a handful of donors. Profiling relied on immunoSEQ multiplex PCR, and the TCRdb table lists in-frame clones only, not all of them. The sample records approximately 89,000 clones, 90% to 95% being singletons. CDR1 is SGHRS and CDR2 is YFSETQ in the germline V gene. CDR3 size: 16 residues. Germline trimming cut 6 bases from V and 1 base from J; bases unmatched to any gene: 9. This sequence originates from a human donor in good health. The sample consisted of T cells isolated from PBMCs. The rearrangement links TRBV5-1 to TRBJ2-5; 10 nucleotides match TRBD2. CDR3 sequence: CASKKLAGRVQETQYF. CDR3 sequence (DNA): TGCGCCAGCAAAAAACTAGCGGGGAGAGTCCAAGAGACCCAGTACTTC.